This TCR beta chain derives from a study of shared clonotypes between healthy human individuals. The CDR3 length is 15 residues. V was shortened by 1 base and J by 2 bases, with 11 bases between the two germline ends. Germline CDR1 and CDR2: SEHNR and FQNEAQ (reference sequence). Among the donors, all were Caucasian adults who lived in Nashville, Tennessee. The assay was immunoSEQ multiplex PCR, and TCRdb's table has in-frame clones only and misses some. The table has about 2.3 million clones, approximately 90% seen once. Sequencing was carried out using naive CD4+ T cells from PBMCs. Documented subset: CD45RA+ positively selected. The TCR was taken from a man younger than 35 in good health. Some clones in this sample may be carry-over from other donors' samples. This rearrangement joins TRBV7-9 to TRBJ1-2; tentative D call: TRBD1 (6 bases). The CDR3 DNA is TGTGCCAGCAGCTTAGTACAGGGCGGGAACTATGGCTACACCTTC. Amino acid sequence: CASSLVQGGNYGYTF.